This T cell receptor beta chain emerged from a study of T cells after yellow fever vaccination. TCRdb fed the 5' RACE reads into MiXCR, producing one record per CDR3 protein. The top ten hold roughly 2.6% of the sample, which has some 110,000 distinct CDR3 sequences, 6% to 8% seen once. Study results and limitations: Though weaker, the secondary response peaked faster, on day 5 versus 15.

The CDR3 loop spans 14 amino acids. In germline, CDR1 is DFQATT, CDR2 SNEGSKA (reference sequence). To note about this clonotype: Antigen unknown. A much larger clone sits a single nucleotide away, making a read error possible.

The sample was CD4+ T cells sorted from PBMCs, taken roughly 10 days after the first yellow fever vaccination. The receptor's source is a man between 18 and 29 years old who received the YFV17D yellow fever vaccine. The chain couples TRBV20-1 to TRBJ2-5; D is unresolved. The DNA of the CDR3 is TGCAGAGCTAGAGATACCAGCTACCAAGAGACCCAGTACTTC. Protein product: CRARDTSYQETQYF.